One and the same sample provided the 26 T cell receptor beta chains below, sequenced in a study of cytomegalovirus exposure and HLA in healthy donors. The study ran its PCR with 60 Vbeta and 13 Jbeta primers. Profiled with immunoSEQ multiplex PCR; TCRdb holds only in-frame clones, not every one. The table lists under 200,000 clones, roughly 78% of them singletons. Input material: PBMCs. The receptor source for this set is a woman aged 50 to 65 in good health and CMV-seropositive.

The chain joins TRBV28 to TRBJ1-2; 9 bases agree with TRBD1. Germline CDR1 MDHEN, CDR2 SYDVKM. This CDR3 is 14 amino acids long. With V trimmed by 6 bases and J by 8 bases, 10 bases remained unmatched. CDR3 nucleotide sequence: TGTGCCAGCAGCTACAGGGGGCGCGGCAGAGGCTACACCTTC. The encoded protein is CASSYRGRGRGYTF.

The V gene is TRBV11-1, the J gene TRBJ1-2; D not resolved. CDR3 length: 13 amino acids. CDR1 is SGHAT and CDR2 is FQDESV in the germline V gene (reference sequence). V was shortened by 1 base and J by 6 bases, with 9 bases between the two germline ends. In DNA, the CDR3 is TGTGCCAGCAGCTTAGGTGATTCGGATGGCTACACCTTC. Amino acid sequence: CASSLGDSDGYTF.

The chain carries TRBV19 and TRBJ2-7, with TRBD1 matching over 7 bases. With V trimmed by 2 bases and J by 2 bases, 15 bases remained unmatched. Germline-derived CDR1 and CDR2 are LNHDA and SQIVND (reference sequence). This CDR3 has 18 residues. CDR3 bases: TGTGCCAGTAGTATAAGGTCCCCGAACCGGGACAGAGCCTACGAGCAGTACTTC. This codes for CASSIRSPNRDRAYEQYF.

CDR3 DNA: TGTGCCAGCACCCTAATGGCGGGGGGGCTCACCGGGGAGCTGTTTTTT. Encoded protein: CASTLMAGGLTGELFF. The chain is built from TRBV7-3 and TRBJ2-2, with 9 nucleotides matching TRBD2. The CDR3 has 16 amino acids. V was clipped by 7 bases and J by 4 bases; unmatched bases: 10. CDR1 is SGHTA, CDR2 FQGTGA, per germline.

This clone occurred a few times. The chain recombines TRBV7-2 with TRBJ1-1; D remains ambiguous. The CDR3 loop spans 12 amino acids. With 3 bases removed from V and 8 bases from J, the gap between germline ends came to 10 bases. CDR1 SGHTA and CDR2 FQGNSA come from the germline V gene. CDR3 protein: CASSFHSREAFF. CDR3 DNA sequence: TGTGCCAGCAGCTTTCACTCCCGGGAAGCTTTCTTT.

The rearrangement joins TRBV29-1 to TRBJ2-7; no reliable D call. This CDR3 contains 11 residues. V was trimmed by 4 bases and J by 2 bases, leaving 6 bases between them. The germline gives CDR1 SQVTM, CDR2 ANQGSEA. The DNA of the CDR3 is TGCAGCGTTGGGGCTACCTACGAGCAGTACTTC. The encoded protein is CSVGATYEQYF.

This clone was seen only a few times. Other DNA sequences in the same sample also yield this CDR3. In nucleotides, the CDR3 is TGCGCCAGCAGCCTCGGGACTAGCGGGAGGGCCCGGGACAATGAGCAGTTCTTC. This gives the protein CASSLGTSGRARDNEQFF. The V gene is TRBV4-3, the J gene TRBJ2-1; 16 bases agree with TRBD2. Germline CDR1 LGHNA, CDR2 YSLEER. Germline trimming cut 4 bases from V and 5 bases from J; bases unmatched to any gene: 8. The CDR3 length is 18 residues.

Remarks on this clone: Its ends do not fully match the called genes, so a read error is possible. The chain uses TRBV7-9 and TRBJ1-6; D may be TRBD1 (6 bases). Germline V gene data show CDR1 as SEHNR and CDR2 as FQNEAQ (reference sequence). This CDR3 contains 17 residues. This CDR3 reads CSSSLGSGAFYNSPLHF. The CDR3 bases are TGTTCCAGCAGCTTAGGTTCAGGGGCCTTTTATAATTCACCCCTCCACTTT.

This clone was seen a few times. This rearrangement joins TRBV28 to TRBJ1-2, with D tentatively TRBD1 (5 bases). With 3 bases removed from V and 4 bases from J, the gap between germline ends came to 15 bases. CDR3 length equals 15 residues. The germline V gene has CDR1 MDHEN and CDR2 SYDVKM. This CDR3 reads CASSFMQGYIYGYTF. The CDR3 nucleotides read TGTGCCAGCAGTTTCATGCAGGGATACATCTATGGCTACACCTTC.

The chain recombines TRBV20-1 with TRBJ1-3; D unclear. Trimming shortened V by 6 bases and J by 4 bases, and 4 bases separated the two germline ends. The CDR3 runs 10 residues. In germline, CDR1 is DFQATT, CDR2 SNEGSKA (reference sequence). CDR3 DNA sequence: TGCAGTGCCGTGGGAAACACCATATATTTT. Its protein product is CSAVGNTIYF.

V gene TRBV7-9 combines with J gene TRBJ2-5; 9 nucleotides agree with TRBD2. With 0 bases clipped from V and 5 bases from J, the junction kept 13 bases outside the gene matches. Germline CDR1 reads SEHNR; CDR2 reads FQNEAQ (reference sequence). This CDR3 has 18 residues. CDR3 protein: CASSLAEISGSILETQYF. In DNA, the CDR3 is TGTGCCAGCAGCTTAGCGGAGATTAGCGGGAGTATATTGGAGACCCAGTACTTC. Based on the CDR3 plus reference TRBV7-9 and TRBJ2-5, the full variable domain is DTGVSQNPRHKITKRGQNVTFRCDPISEHNRLYWYRQTLGQGPEFLTYFQNEAQLEKSRLLSDRFSAERPKGSFSTLEIQRTEQGDSAMYLCASSLAEISGSILETQYFGPGTRLLVL.

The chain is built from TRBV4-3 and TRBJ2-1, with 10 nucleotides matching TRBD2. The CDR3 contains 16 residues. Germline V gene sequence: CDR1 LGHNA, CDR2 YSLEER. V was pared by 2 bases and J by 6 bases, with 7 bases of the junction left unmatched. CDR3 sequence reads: CASSQTTSGKSNEQFF. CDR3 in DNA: TGCGCCAGCAGCCAAACTACTAGCGGGAAATCCAATGAGCAGTTCTTC.

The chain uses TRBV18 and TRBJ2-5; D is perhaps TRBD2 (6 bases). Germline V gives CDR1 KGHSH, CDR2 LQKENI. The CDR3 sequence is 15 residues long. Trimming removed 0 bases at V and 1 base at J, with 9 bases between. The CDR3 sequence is CASSPPGRPQETQYF. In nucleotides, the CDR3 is TGTGCCAGCTCACCACCAGGGAGGCCCCAAGAGACCCAGTACTTC.

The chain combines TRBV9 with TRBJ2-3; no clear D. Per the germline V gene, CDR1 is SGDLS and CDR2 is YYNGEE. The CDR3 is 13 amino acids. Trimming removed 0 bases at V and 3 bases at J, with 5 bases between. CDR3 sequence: CASSVVNTDTQYF. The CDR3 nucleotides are TGTGCCAGCAGCGTAGTTAATACAGATACGCAGTATTTT.

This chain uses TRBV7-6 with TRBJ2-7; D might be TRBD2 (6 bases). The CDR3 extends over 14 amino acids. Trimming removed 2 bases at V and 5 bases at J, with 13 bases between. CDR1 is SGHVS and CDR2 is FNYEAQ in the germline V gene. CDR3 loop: CASSLRGSFDEQYF. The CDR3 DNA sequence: TGTGCCAGCAGCTTACGGGGGAGCTTTGACGAGCAGTACTTC.

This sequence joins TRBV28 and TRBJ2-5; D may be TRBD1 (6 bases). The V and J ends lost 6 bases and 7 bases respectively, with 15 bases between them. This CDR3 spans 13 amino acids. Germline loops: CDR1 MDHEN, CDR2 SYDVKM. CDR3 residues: CASRLTGQMTQYF. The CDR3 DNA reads TGTGCCAGCAGACTAACCGGACAGATGACCCAGTACTTC. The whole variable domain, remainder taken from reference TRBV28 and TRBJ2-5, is DVKVTQSSRYLVKRTGEKVFLECVQDMDHENMFWYRQDPGLGLRLIYFSYDVKMKEKGDIPEGYSVSREKKERFSLILESASTNQTSMYLCASRLTGQMTQYFGPGTRLLVL.

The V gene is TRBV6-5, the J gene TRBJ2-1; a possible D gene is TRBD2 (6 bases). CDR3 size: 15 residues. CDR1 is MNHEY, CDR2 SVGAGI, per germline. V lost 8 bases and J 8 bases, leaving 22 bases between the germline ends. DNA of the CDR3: TGTGCCAGCGCTTCGGGACTCCTGAACGTGGATGAGCAGTTCTTC. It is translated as CASASGLLNVDEQFF.

The CDR3 DNA reads TGTGCCAGCAGCCCCTCCGCCGGGTATAATTCACCCCTCCACTTT. Translated, it gives CASSPSAGYNSPLHF. V gene TRBV11-2 combines with J gene TRBJ1-6; D remains unclear. Per the germline V gene, CDR1 is SGHAT and CDR2 is FQNNGV. The CDR3 has 15 amino acids. The V gene lost 5 bases and the J gene lost 4 bases, with 12 bases spanning the gap.

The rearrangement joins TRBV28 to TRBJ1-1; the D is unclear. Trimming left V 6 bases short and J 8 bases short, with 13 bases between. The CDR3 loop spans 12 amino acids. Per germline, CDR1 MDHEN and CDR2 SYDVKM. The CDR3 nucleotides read TGTGCCAGCAGGCCCAACAGTGGAGAAGCTTTCTTT. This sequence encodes CASRPNSGEAFF.

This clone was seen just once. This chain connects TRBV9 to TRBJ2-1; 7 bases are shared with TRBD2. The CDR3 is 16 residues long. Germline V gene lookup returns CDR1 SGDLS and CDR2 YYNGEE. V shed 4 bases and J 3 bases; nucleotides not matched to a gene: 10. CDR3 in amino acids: CASSRGTRDYYNEQFF. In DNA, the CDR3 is TGTGCCAGCAGCCGGGGCACGCGGGACTACTACAATGAGCAGTTCTTC.

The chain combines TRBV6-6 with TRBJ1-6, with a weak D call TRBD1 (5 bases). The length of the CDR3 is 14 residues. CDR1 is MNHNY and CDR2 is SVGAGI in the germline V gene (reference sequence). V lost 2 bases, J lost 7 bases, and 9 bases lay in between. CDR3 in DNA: TGTGCCAGCAGTTACGCACAGGAGAATTCACCCCTCCACTTT. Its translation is CASSYAQENSPLHF.

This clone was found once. CDR3 sequence: CASSRQGASNTGELFF. CDR3 bases: TGTGCCAGCTCTAGGCAGGGGGCCTCGAACACCGGGGAGCTGTTTTTT. The rearrangement uses TRBV11-3 and TRBJ2-2; 8 nucleotides agree with TRBD1. The CDR3 runs to 16 residues. CDR1 and CDR2 from the germline V gene are SGHNT and YENEEA. Trimming took 8 bases from V and 0 from J; bases not matched to a gene: 8.

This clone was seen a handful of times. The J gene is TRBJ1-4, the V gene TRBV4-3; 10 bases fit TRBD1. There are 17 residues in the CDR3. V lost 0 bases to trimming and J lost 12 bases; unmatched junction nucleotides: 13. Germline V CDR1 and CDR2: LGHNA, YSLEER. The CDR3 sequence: CASSQDLGRGTGAELFF. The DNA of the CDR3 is TGCGCCAGCAGCCAAGATCTGGGTAGGGGGACAGGGGCAGAACTGTTTTTT.

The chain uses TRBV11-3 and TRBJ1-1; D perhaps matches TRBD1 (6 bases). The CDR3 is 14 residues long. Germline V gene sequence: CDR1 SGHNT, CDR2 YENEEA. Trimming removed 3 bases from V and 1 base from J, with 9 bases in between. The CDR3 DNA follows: TGTGCCAGCAGCTTTTCAGGGGCGAACACTGAAGCTTTCTTT. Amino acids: CASSFSGANTEAFF.

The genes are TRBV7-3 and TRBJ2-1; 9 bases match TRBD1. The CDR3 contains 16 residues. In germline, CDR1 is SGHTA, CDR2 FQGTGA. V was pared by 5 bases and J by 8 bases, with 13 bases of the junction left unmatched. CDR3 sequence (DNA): TGTGCCAGCAGCCCCCAAACAGGGGGCCGGTATCATGAGCAGTTCTTC. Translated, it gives CASSPQTGGRYHEQFF. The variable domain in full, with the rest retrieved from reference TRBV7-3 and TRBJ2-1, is GAGVSQTPSNKVTEKGKYVELRCDPISGHTALYWYRQSLGQGPEFLIYFQGTGAADDSGLPNDRFFAVRPEGSVSTLKIQRTERGDSAVYLCASSPQTGGRYHEQFFGPGTRLTVL.

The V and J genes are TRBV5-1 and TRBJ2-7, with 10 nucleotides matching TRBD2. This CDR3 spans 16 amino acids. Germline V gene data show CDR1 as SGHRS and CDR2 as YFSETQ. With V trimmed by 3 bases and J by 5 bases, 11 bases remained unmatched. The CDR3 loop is CASSSQLLAGRDEQYF. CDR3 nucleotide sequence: TGCGCCAGCAGCTCCCAGTTACTAGCGGGAAGGGACGAGCAGTACTTC.